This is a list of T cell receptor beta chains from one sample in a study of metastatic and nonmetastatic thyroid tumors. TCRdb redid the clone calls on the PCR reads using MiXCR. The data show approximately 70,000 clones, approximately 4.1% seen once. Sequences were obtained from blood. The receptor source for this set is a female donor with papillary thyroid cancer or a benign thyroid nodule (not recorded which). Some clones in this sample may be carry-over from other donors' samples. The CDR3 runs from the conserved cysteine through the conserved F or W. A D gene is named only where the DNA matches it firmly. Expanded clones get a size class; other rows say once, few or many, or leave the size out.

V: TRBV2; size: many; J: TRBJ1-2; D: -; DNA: TGTGCCAGCAGTGAAGCGCCGGGGAGAGGCTACACCTTC; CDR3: CASSEAPGRGYTF
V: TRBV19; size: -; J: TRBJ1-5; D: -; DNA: TGTGCCAGTAGTATTGGGGGCAGGGAAGAGTATCAGCCCCAGCATTTT; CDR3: CASSIGGREEYQPQHF
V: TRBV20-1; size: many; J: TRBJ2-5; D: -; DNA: TGCAGTGCTAGATTGGTGGGAGGGGGAGAGACCCAGTACTTC; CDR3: CSARLVGGGETQYF
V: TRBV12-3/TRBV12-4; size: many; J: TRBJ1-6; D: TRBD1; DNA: TGTGCCAGCAGTACGGGGACAGCTTCACCCCTCCACTTT; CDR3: CASSTGTASPLHF
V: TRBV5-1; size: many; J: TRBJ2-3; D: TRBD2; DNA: TGCGCCAGCAGCTCGGGGGGACTTATCACAGATACGCAGTATTTT; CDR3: CASSSGGLITDTQYF
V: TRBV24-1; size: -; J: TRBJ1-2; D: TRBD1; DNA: TGTGCCACCAGTGACTTGGACAGGAAATCTGGCTACACCTTC; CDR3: CATSDLDRKSGYTF
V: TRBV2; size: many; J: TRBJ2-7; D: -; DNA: TGTGCCAGCAGTGTGTCAGAGAGCCGCTACGAGCAGTACTTC; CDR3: CASSVSESRYEQYF
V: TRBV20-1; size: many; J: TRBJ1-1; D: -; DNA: TGCAGTGCTAGAGATCAGCGGGGGGCTCCTATGAACACTGAAGCTTTCTTT; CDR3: CSARDQRGAPMNTEAFF
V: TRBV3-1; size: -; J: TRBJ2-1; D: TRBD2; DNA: TGTGCCAGCAGCCAAGAGATAGGGCTAGCGGGTCCCAAATCCCACAATGAGCAGTTCTTC; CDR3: CASSQEIGLAGPKSHNEQFF
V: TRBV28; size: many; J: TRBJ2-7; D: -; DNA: TGTGCCAGCAATGCCGAGGGGCGGAGGGTCGAGCAGTACTTC; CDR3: CASNAEGRRVEQYF
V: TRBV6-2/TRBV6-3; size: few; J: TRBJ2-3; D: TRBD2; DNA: TGTGCCAGCAGTGCCCTAGCGGGAGGGCCAGATACGCAGTATTTT; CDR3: CASSALAGGPDTQYF
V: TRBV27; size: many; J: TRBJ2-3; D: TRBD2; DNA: TGTGCCAGCAGACGACTAGCGGGAAGTACAGATACGCAGTATTTT; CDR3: CASRRLAGSTDTQYF
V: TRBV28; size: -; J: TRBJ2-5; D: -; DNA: TGTGCCAGCAGTTTGGGGCATCAAGATACCCAGTACTTC; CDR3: CASSLGHQDTQYF
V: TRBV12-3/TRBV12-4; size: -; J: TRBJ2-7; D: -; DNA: TGTGCCAGCAGTTCTCCCCCGACAACCGGGACCTGCGAGCAGTACTTC; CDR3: CASSSPPTTGTCEQYF
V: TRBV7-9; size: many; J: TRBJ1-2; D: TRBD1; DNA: TGTGCCAGCAGACTGACCGGGACAGGGAACTATGGCTACACCTTC; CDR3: CASRLTGTGNYGYTF
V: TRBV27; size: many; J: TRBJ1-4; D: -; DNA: TGTGCCAGCAGGGGGGCGGGCGCCCGCCGGGGTGAAAAACTGTTTTTT; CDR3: CASRGAGARRGEKLFF
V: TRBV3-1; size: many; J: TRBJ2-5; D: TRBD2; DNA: TGTGCCAGCAGCCAAGTGGGAGGCGGGAGAAGGGAGACCCAGTACTTC; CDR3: CASSQVGGGRRETQYF
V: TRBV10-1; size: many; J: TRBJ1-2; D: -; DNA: TGCGCCAGCCCTTGGACAGCGGACTATGGCTACACCTTC; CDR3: CASPWTADYGYTF
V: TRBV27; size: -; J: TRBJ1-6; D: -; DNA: TGTGCCAGCACTACAGTTTATAATTCACACCTACACTTT; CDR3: CASTTVYNSHLHF
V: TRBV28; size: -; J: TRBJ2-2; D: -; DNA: TGTGCCAGCAGCTCTCCCGACCGCGGGATCGGGGATCTGTTTTTT; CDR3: CASSSPDRGIGDLFF
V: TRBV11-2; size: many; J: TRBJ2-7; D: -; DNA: TGTGCCAGCAGCTTTCTCATCGGGAGTTCCTACGAGCAGTACTTC; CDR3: CASSFLIGSSYEQYF
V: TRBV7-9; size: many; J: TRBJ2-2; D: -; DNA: TGTGCCAGCAGCTTAGTGGTGGAAACCGGGGAGCTGTTTTTT; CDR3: CASSLVVETGELFF
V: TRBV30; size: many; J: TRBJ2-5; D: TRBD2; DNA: TGTGCCTGGAGTGTAATAGCGGGAGAGACCCAGTACTTC; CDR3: CAWSVIAGETQYF
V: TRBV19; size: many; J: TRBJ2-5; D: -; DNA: TGTGCCAGTAGTACCCCTCCTGGGGCCCAGTACTTC; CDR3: CASSTPPGAQYF